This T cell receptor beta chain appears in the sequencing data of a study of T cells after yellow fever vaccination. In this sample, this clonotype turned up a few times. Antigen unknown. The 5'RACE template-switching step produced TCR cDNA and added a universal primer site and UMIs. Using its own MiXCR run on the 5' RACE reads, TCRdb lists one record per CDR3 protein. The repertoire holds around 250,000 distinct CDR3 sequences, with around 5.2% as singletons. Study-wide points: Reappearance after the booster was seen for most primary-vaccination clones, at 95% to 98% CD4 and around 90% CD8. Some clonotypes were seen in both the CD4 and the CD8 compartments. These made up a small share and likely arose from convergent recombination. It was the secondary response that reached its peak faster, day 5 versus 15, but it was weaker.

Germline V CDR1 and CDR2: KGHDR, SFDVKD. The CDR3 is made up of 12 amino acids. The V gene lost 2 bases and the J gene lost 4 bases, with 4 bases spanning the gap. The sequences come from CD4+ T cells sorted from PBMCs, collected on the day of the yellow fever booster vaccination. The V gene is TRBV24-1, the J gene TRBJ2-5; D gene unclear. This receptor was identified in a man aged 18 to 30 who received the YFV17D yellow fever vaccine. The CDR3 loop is CATSDSAETQYF. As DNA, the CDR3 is TGTGCCACCAGTGATTCCGCAGAGACCCAGTACTTC.